The 32 T cell receptor beta chains below were found in one sample sequenced in a study of T-cell memory formation after mild COVID-19. One entry per CDR3 protein results from TCRdb running MiXCR on the 5' RACE reads. The table shows about 470,000 distinct CDR3 sequences, with around a sixth occurring only once. The sample comprised PBMCs or a T cell subset sorted from them (not recorded which). These receptors all come from an adult woman who had mild COVID-19 (a few samples of this study predate the infection). Cell type and time point are not known.

The chain has TRBV12-3 or TRBV12-4 and TRBJ1-6; D gene unclear. The germline V and J ends were trimmed by 1 base and 0 bases, with 19 bases remaining between them. This CDR3 is built from 20 residues. The CDR3 DNA sequence: TGTGCCAGCAGTTTAGTATTGGATATCGAGCTCAGCTCCTATAATTCACCCCTCCACTTT. It translates to CASSLVLDIELSSYNSPLHF.

The chain recombines TRBV4-1 with TRBJ2-7, with TRBD2 matching over 9 bases. The CDR3 length is 15 residues. Germline V CDR1 and CDR2: MGHRA, YSYEKL. The V segment lost 3 bases and the J segment 7 bases; nucleotides outside the gene matches: 10. In nucleotides, the CDR3 is TGCGCCAGCAGCCATGAGAGCGGGGGGCCCCTGGAGCAGTACTTC. This sequence encodes CASSHESGGPLEQYF.

The genes are TRBV10-3 and TRBJ2-2; D is undetermined. The CDR3 runs to 12 residues. Trimming took 7 bases from V and 1 from J, leaving 4 bases between them. Germline CDR1 is ENHRY and CDR2 is SYGVKD. In DNA form, the CDR3 reads TGTGCCATCATGGGGAACACCGGGGAGCTGTTTTTT. The encoded protein is CAIMGNTGELFF.

This clonotype has only one observation. This CDR3 reads CASSVFGQEETQYF. In DNA, the CDR3 is TGTGCCAGCAGTGTCTTCGGACAGGAAGAGACCCAGTACTTC. The chain is built from TRBV2 and TRBJ2-5, with 7 bases matching TRBD1. V was pared by 4 bases and J by 3 bases, with 5 bases of the junction left unmatched. The CDR3 totals 14 residues. Germline V CDR1 and CDR2: SNHLY, FYNNEI.

V usage is TRBV30 and J usage is TRBJ2-1; D not certain. The V end lost 2 bases, the J end lost 10 bases, and 12 bases lay between the germline ends. From germline, CDR1 is GTSNPN and CDR2 SVGIG (reference sequence). The CDR3 totals 12 residues. In nucleotides, the CDR3 is TGTGCCTGGAGTAGATGGGTCGGCGAGCAGTTCTTC. Protein: CAWSRWVGEQFF.

The chain combines TRBV9 with TRBJ2-3; 9 nucleotides align to TRBD2. The germline gives CDR1 SGDLS, CDR2 YYNGEE. V was clipped by 0 bases and J by 8 bases; unmatched bases: 10. The CDR3 loop spans 16 amino acids. DNA for the CDR3: TGTGCCAGCAGCGTAGGTCTAGCGGGGACCACGGGTACGCAGTATTTT. Translation gives CASSVGLAGTTGTQYF.

This clonotype has only one observation. The DNA for the CDR3 is TGTGCCAGCACTCCACAGGCCTTTAATGAAAAACTGTTTTTT. Its protein product is CASTPQAFNEKLFF. The V gene is TRBV5-5, the J gene TRBJ1-4; perhaps TRBD1 as D (5 bases). This CDR3 region has 14 residues. V shed 6 bases and J shed 4 bases, with 13 bases lying between them. Looked up from germline, CDR1 is SGHKS and CDR2 is YYEKEE (reference sequence).

This clonotype appeared many times. The J gene is TRBJ1-1, the V gene TRBV7-3; possible D gene TRBD1, 5 bases. CDR1 and CDR2 from the germline V gene are SGHTA and FQGTGA. V lost 1 base, J lost 8 bases, and 11 bases lay in between. The CDR3 is 13 residues long. The DNA for the CDR3 is TGTGCCAGCAGCTTAAAAAGGGGAGGCGAAGCTTTCTTT. Translation gives CASSLKRGGEAFF.

CDR3 in amino acids: CATSAGGGKLGTDTQYF. In DNA, the CDR3 is TGTGCCACCAGTGCTGGCGGAGGGAAGCTAGGCACAGATACGCAGTATTTT. This chain joins TRBV24-1 and TRBJ2-3, with D possibly matching TRBD2 (6 bases). The germline CDR1 and CDR2 sequences are KGHDR and SFDVKD. The CDR3 extends over 17 amino acids. The V and J ends lost 5 bases and 1 base respectively, with 18 bases between them.

This clonotype was counted many times. The genes are TRBV7-2 and TRBJ2-3; 7 nucleotides align to TRBD2. J was trimmed by 0 bases and V by 3 bases; bases with no gene match: 0. There are 14 residues in the CDR3. From germline, CDR1 is SGHTA and CDR2 FQGNSA. The CDR3 spells CASSFSGSTDTQYF. The CDR3 region has the DNA TGTGCCAGCAGCTTTAGCGGGAGCACAGATACGCAGTATTTT. The complete variable domain, with remaining parts taken from reference TRBV7-2 and TRBJ2-3, reads GAGVSQSPSNKVTEKGKDVELRCDPISGHTALYWYRQSLGQGLEFLIYFQGNSAPDKSGLPSDRFSAERTGGSVSTLTIQRTQQEDSAVYLCASSFSGSTDTQYFGPGTRLTVL.

This clonotype was recorded only once. The chain couples TRBV24-1 to TRBJ2-3; D assignment may be TRBD1 or TRBD2 (5 bases each). The CDR3 contains 14 residues. The germline V gene has CDR1 KGHDR and CDR2 SFDVKD. V was trimmed by 5 bases and J by 0 bases, leaving 8 bases between them. As DNA, the CDR3 is TGTGCCACCAGTGTGTGGGGGAGCACAGATACGCAGTATTTT. Its translation: CATSVWGSTDTQYF.

The rearrangement links TRBV7-9 to TRBJ2-7; no clear D. The CDR3 sequence is 13 residues long. The germline CDR1 and CDR2 sequences are SEHNR and FQNEAQ (reference sequence). Deletions cut 5 bases from V and 0 bases from J, with 8 bases between. CDR3 nucleotides: TGTGCCAGCAGCAACCACAACTCCTACGAGCAGTACTTC. Protein product: CASSNHNSYEQYF.

The chain employs TRBV3-1 and TRBJ2-7, with 10 nucleotides matching TRBD2. V lost 1 base to trimming and J lost 6 bases; unmatched junction nucleotides: 9. The V gene's germline CDR1 is LGHDT and CDR2 YNNKEL (reference sequence). CDR3 length equals 16 residues. As DNA, the CDR3 is TGTGCCAGCAGCCAAGGGGCTAGCGGGAGATTGGGCGAGCAGTACTTC. Protein: CASSQGASGRLGEQYF.

This chain uses TRBV10-3 with TRBJ2-7; D might be TRBD2 (5 bases). Germline assignment: CDR1 ENHRY and CDR2 SYGVKD. V shed 0 bases and J shed 1 base, with 13 bases lying between them. The CDR3 runs to 16 residues. CDR3 nucleotide sequence: TGTGCCATCAGTGAGTCCCGGGCGCGAGGGTCCTACGAGCAGTACTTC. Its protein is CAISESRARGSYEQYF.

This clonotype was detected a few times. This sequence joins TRBV20-1 and TRBJ2-5; D may be TRBD1 (5 bases). The germline CDR1 and CDR2 sequences are DFQATT and SNEGSKA (reference sequence). This CDR3 is 15 amino acids long. V was pared by 0 bases and J by 4 bases, with 15 bases between. CDR3 amino acids: CSARDVGQAAETQYF. DNA for the CDR3: TGCAGTGCTAGAGATGTGGGGCAGGCCGCAGAGACCCAGTACTTC.

V is TRBV6-1 and J is TRBJ2-7; the D is unclear. The CDR3 totals 14 residues. The germline V gene has CDR1 MNHNS and CDR2 SASEGT. V lost 3 bases to trimming and J lost 1 base, with 10 bases between them. In nucleotides, the CDR3 is TGTGCCAGCAGTGACTATTTACGGTCCTACGAGCAGTACTTC. Its protein is CASSDYLRSYEQYF.

This clonotype was recorded a few times. The CDR3 DNA reads TGCAGTGCTAGTTTAGGACGGCAGTACTTC. It translates to CSASLGRQYF. The genes are TRBV20-1 and TRBJ2-7; D gene unclear. CDR1 is DFQATT, CDR2 SNEGSKA, per germline (reference sequence). The CDR3 spans 10 residues. V was pared by 3 bases and J by 9 bases, with 9 bases between.

This clonotype was detected only a few times. The chain joins TRBV2 to TRBJ2-3, with D hard to call. CDR1 SNHLY and CDR2 FYNNEI come from the germline V gene. The germline V and J ends were trimmed by 4 bases and 4 bases, with 6 bases remaining between them. The CDR3 extends over 12 amino acids. CDR3 region: CASSVSSDTQYF. The CDR3 region has the DNA TGTGCCAGCAGTGTTAGTTCAGATACGCAGTATTTT.

This clonotype has ten or more counts. The V and J genes are TRBV7-9 and TRBJ2-7; tentatively, D is TRBD2 (5 bases). Per germline, CDR1 SEHNR and CDR2 FQNEAQ (reference sequence). V shed 1 base and J shed 3 bases, with 10 bases lying between them. The CDR3 spans 14 residues. The CDR3 DNA follows: TGTGCCAGCAGCTTAGAGTCGGCGGGCTACGAGCAGTACTTC. Amino acid sequence: CASSLESAGYEQYF.

In its sample, this clonotype was seen many times. J is TRBJ1-3 and V is TRBV27, with 8 bases aligning to TRBD1. The V segment lost 11 bases and the J segment 4 bases; nucleotides outside the gene matches: 7. This CDR3 region has 13 residues. The germline gives CDR1 MNHEY, CDR2 SMNVEV (reference sequence). CDR3 nucleotide sequence: TGTGCCTCCTGGACAGGGTTCGGAAACACCATATATTTT. Its protein is CASWTGFGNTIYF.

This clonotype has just a few counts. This chain links TRBV3-1 with TRBJ1-1, with a possible D match to TRBD1 (6 bases). V lost 6 bases to trimming and J lost 0 bases, with 8 bases between them. This CDR3 comprises 13 residues. Germline V gene lookup returns CDR1 LGHDT and CDR2 YNNKEL (reference sequence). The CDR3 coding sequence is TGTGCCAGCAGGGACAGTCTGAACACTGAAGCTTTCTTT. It is translated as CASRDSLNTEAFF.

The table lists this clonotype with a few counts. The chain employs TRBV11-2 and TRBJ2-7; 11 bases map to TRBD1. V lost 5 bases, J lost 4 bases, and 7 bases stayed unmatched. There are 15 residues in the CDR3. CDR1 and CDR2 (germline): SGHAT, FQNNGV. The CDR3 spells CASSPRTGGGYEQYF. As DNA, the CDR3 is TGTGCCAGCAGCCCAAGGACAGGGGGCGGATACGAGCAGTACTTC.

There are a few counts of this clonotype. The chain has TRBV30 and TRBJ1-5; D unresolved. V dropped 0 bases and J dropped 4 bases, with 13 bases sitting between them. The CDR3 consists of 15 residues. Germline V CDR1 and CDR2: GTSNPN, SVGIG (reference sequence). The chain's CDR3 is CAWSVTVSVNQPQHF. As DNA, the CDR3 is TGTGCCTGGAGTGTAACAGTGTCGGTTAATCAGCCCCAGCATTTT. The entire variable domain, with the rest obtained from reference TRBV30 and TRBJ1-5, is as follows: SQTIHQWPATLVQPVGSPLSLECTVEGTSNPNLYWYRQAAGRGLQLLFYSVGIGQISSEVPQNLSASRPQDRQFILSSKKLLLSDSGFYLCAWSVTVSVNQPQHFGDGTRLSIL.

This clonotype turned up a few times. The rearrangement uses TRBV11-3 and TRBJ2-1; TRBD2 matches at 10 bases. Germline V gene data show CDR1 as SGHNT and CDR2 as YENEEA. The V and J ends lost 3 bases and 9 bases, in that order; junction bases with no gene match: 5. The CDR3 extends over 14 amino acids. In DNA form, the CDR3 reads TGTGCCAGCAGCTTTCTAGCGGGAGTGATTGAGCAGTTCTTC. Amino acids: CASSFLAGVIEQFF.

This clonotype was recorded many times. The chain recombines TRBV27 with TRBJ2-7; 8 bases fit TRBD2. Germline assignment: CDR1 MNHEY and CDR2 SMNVEV (reference sequence). The V and J ends lost 3 bases and 12 bases, in that order; junction bases with no gene match: 10. The CDR3 has 13 residues. The CDR3 DNA reads TGTGCCAGCAGTTTGGGGATAGCGGGGCCACGGTACTTC. This encodes CASSLGIAGPRYF.

The genes are TRBV9 and TRBJ2-7; a weak D match, TRBD2 (5 bases). V lost 4 bases and J 0 bases, leaving 14 bases between the germline ends. Germline CDR1 reads SGDLS; CDR2 reads YYNGEE. The CDR3 runs 15 residues. CDR3 in DNA: TGTGCCAGCAGCAAAAGGGAGACAAGCTCCTACGAGCAGTACTTC. This encodes CASSKRETSSYEQYF.

This chain connects TRBV6-5 to TRBJ2-7, with TRBD1 identical over 10 bases. The CDR3 is 15 residues long. Germline values: CDR1 MNHEY, CDR2 SVGAGI. Trimming cost V 5 bases and J 3 bases; bases outside gene matches: 7. The CDR3 is CASSPTGTGVYEQYF. CDR3 nucleotide sequence: TGTGCCAGCAGTCCTACCGGGACAGGGGTCTACGAGCAGTACTTC.

The chain carries TRBV3-1 and TRBJ2-1, with a possible D match to TRBD2 (5 bases). V gave up 1 base and J gave up 10 bases, with 11 bases separating them. The CDR3 has 13 amino acids. CDR1 and CDR2 from the germline V gene are LGHDT and YNNKEL (reference sequence). CDR3 DNA: TGTGCCAGCAGCCAAGTCAGCGGAAAAGAGCAGTTCTTC. It yields the protein CASSQVSGKEQFF.

A few counts support this clonotype. The V and J genes are TRBV7-9 and TRBJ1-4; the D gene is possibly TRBD1 (5 bases). CDR1 and CDR2 (germline): SEHNR, FQNEAQ (reference sequence). The CDR3 runs 13 residues. Trimming left V 5 bases short and J 7 bases short, with 11 bases between. DNA for the CDR3: TGTGCCAGCAGCAGCCCCGGGGGTGAAAAACTGTTTTTT. Its protein is CASSSPGGEKLFF.

This clonotype was detected a few times. V and J are TRBV30 and TRBJ1-2; 9 nucleotides align to TRBD1. The CDR3 is made up of 15 amino acids. J was trimmed by 7 bases and V by 2 bases; bases with no gene match: 11. Germline CDR1 and CDR2: GTSNPN and SVGIG (reference sequence). The CDR3 loop reads CAWSIDPGQGSGYTF. The CDR3 bases are TGTGCCTGGAGTATAGACCCGGGACAGGGTTCTGGCTACACCTTC.

The J gene is TRBJ2-5, the V gene TRBV24-1; TRBD1 matches 9 bases. The CDR3 loop spans 16 amino acids. CDR1 and CDR2 (germline): KGHDR, SFDVKD. Trimming at V came to 5 bases and at J to 1 base, leaving 7 bases not matched to a gene. The CDR3 DNA sequence: TGTGCCACCAGTGGCTTGGACAGGGGAACCCAAGAGACCCAGTACTTC. Translated: CATSGLDRGTQETQYF.

This chain uses TRBV29-1 with TRBJ1-5, with D unclear. The CDR3 length is 13 residues. The V gene's germline CDR1 is SQVTM and CDR2 ANQGSEA. Trimming took 5 bases from V and 1 from J, leaving 9 bases between them. The CDR3 protein is CSVQHSSNQPQHF. For the CDR3, the DNA is TGCAGCGTTCAGCACAGCAGCAATCAGCCCCAGCATTTT.